Listed below are T cell receptor beta chains from one sample, sequenced in a study of T cells in Graves' hyperthyroidism and ophthalmopathy. Using its own MiXCR run on the multiplex PCR reads, TCRdb lists one record per CDR3 protein. The sample contains roughly 170,000 distinct CDR3 sequences, over 7.5% of which appear only once. What was sequenced was blood. The receptors come from a woman younger than 35 with Graves' hyperthyroidism that later progressed to Graves' ophthalmopathy. Each CDR3 is given with its conserved first and last residue. D genes are given only for firm matches. Clone size, where shown, is once, few, many, or a class for clones that have expanded.

length | J | V | D | size | DNA | CDR3
17 | TRBJ1-5 | TRBV12-3/TRBV12-4 | NA | many | TGTGCCAGCAGTCCCCAAGACGAAGGGGGAACCGATCAGCCCCAGCATTTT | CASSPQDEGGTDQPQHF
12 | TRBJ2-1 | TRBV2 | NA | many | TGTGCCAGCAGAGGAGGGACGGTATTACAGTTCTTC | CASRGGTVLQFF
15 | TRBJ2-7 | TRBV7-2 | TRBD1 | many | TGTGCCAGCAGCCTATCCGGGACAGACTCCTACGAGCAGTACTTC | CASSLSGTDSYEQYF
15 | TRBJ2-3 | TRBV19 | NA | NA | TGTGCCAGTAGTATAGATCTCCTAGTCACAGATACGCAGTATTTT | CASSIDLLVTDTQYF
15 | TRBJ1-2 | TRBV6-1 | NA | many | TGTGCCAGCAAGGTAGCCCCCCCAGCTAACTATGGCTACACCTTC | CASKVAPPANYGYTF
10 | TRBJ1-1 | TRBV30 | NA | many | TGTGCCTGGAGACGGACCCGAGCTTTCTTT | CAWRRTRAFF
16 | TRBJ2-1 | TRBV11-2 | TRBD1 | many | TGTGCCAGCAGCGATCCAGGGGGAAACTCCTACAATGAGCAGTTCTTC | CASSDPGGNSYNEQFF
13 | TRBJ2-1 | TRBV11-1 | TRBD2 | many | TGTGCCAGTAATCGGGAGGGCTACAATGAGCAGTTCTTC | CASNREGYNEQFF
14 | TRBJ1-4 | TRBV6-1 | NA | many | TGTGCCAGCAACGAACAGGGAGTCGGCGAAAAACTGTTTTTT | CASNEQGVGEKLFF
15 | TRBJ1-1 | TRBV19 | TRBD1 | many | TGTGCCAGTAGTCCGACACCAGGGGGCGCAACTGAAGCTTTCTTT | CASSPTPGGATEAFF
15 | TRBJ2-6 | TRBV5-1 | TRBD2 | NA | TGCGCCAGCAGCTTGGCCGGGGGGGGGGCCAACGTCCTGACTTTC | CASSLAGGGANVLTF
18 | TRBJ1-1 | TRBV28 | TRBD1 | many | TGTGCCAGCAGTTTAGTGGGACAGGGGGCGTATAGTGGCACTGAAGCTTTCTTT | CASSLVGQGAYSGTEAFF
14 | TRBJ1-6 | TRBV7-8 | NA | many | TGTGCCAGCAGCTTAGGTGGCAGGGAGGTTCCCCTCCACTTT | CASSLGGREVPLHF
13 | TRBJ1-1 | TRBV7-9 | NA | many | TGTGCCAGCAGGAGGGGAGGGGGCACTGAAGCTTTCTTT | CASRRGGGTEAFF
14 | TRBJ2-7 | TRBV20-1 | NA | many | TGCAGTGCTAGACCACTCACTAGCTCCTACGAGCAGTACTTC | CSARPLTSSYEQYF
15 | TRBJ1-2 | TRBV20-1 | NA | many | TGCAGTGCTAGAGACCCGCTTAGGGTGGGGTATGGCTACACCTTC | CSARDPLRVGYGYTF
14 | TRBJ2-1 | TRBV9 | NA | few | TGTGCCAGCAGCGTCCTAATTGTTGGCTATGAGCAGTTCTTC | CASSVLIVGYEQFF
14 | TRBJ2-7 | TRBV6-7 | NA | few | TGTGCCAGCAGTCGACGGGGTGGATCAGGCGAGCAGTACTTC | CASSRRGGSGEQYF
14 | TRBJ1-3 | TRBV12-3/TRBV12-4 | NA | many | TGTGCCAGCAGTACAGGGACCTCTGGAAACACCATATATTTT | CASSTGTSGNTIYF
14 | TRBJ2-1 | TRBV6-1 | NA | NA | TGTGCCAGCAGGAAGGGGGGGGCCTACAATGAGCAGTTCTTC | CASRKGGAYNEQFF
18 | TRBJ2-7 | TRBV28 | NA | many | TGTGCCAGCAGTCCCGCGAGCCTTTTGGGCGGCCCTCGGAACGAGCAGTACTTC | CASSPASLLGGPRNEQYF
15 | TRBJ1-4 | TRBV7-9 | NA | NA | TGTGCCAGCAGCACACAGGGCGCAACTAATGAAAAACTGTTTTTT | CASSTQGATNEKLFF
16 | TRBJ2-3 | TRBV30 | TRBD2 | many | TGTGCCTGGAGTGTACGTGTAGCGGGGGTCACAGATACGCAGTATTTT | CAWSVRVAGVTDTQYF
16 | TRBJ2-7 | TRBV15 | TRBD1 | NA | TGTGCCACCAGCAGAGGACGAGGACAGGGTGGGTACGAGCAGTACTTC | CATSRGRGQGGYEQYF
15 | TRBJ1-5 | TRBV4-1 | NA | many | TGCGCCAGCAGCCAAGACGGTGGACTGTCCTCGCCCCAGCATTTT | CASSQDGGLSSPQHF
13 | TRBJ2-1 | TRBV6-1 | NA | NA | TGTGCCAGTTCCCTTAACTCCTACAATGAGCAGTTCTTC | CASSLNSYNEQFF
14 | TRBJ1-3 | TRBV12-3/TRBV12-4 | NA | many | TGTGCCAGCAGTTTAGGCGGCTTTGGAAACACCATATATTTT | CASSLGGFGNTIYF
13 | TRBJ1-3 | TRBV9 | NA | NA | TGTGCCAGCAGCGATGGGACGGGAAACACCATATATTTT | CASSDGTGNTIYF
16 | TRBJ2-7 | TRBV5-1 | NA | many | TGCGCCAGCAGCATCCGAGGGACACCAAGTCTTTACGAGCAGTACTTC | CASSIRGTPSLYEQYF
17 | TRBJ2-2 | TRBV4-2 | TRBD1 | NA | TGTGCCAGCAGCTATGGGCCAGGGGGAAAGGACACCGGGGAGCTGTTTTTT | CASSYGPGGKDTGELFF
13 | TRBJ1-2 | TRBV29-1 | TRBD1 | many | TGCAGCGCCGCGGACAGGGCGAACTATGGCTACACCTTC | CSAADRANYGYTF
13 | TRBJ2-3 | TRBV4-1 | NA | NA | TGCGCCAGCAGCCAATCGTTCACAGATACGCAGTATTTT | CASSQSFTDTQYF
17 | TRBJ2-1 | TRBV12-3/TRBV12-4 | NA | NA | TGTGCCAGCAGTTACCTCCGAACAGGGACCGGGGGCGTTGAGCAGTTCTTC | CASSYLRTGTGGVEQFF
14 | TRBJ2-7 | TRBV20-1 | TRBD1 | many | TGCAGTGCTAGAGGGGACAGGGATTATTACGAGCAGTACTTC | CSARGDRDYYEQYF
16 | TRBJ1-5 | TRBV19 | TRBD1 | many | TGTGCCAGTACAGACAGGGGGGATTCGAGCAATCAGCCCCAGCATTTT | CASTDRGDSSNQPQHF
15 | TRBJ1-5 | TRBV6-1 | NA | many | TGTGCCAGCAGAAGGACGGATTATAGCAATCAGCCCCAGCATTTT | CASRRTDYSNQPQHF
13 | TRBJ2-1 | TRBV28 | NA | many | TGTGCCAGCATCGGGTCCAGCAACAATGAGCAGTTCTTC | CASIGSSNNEQFF
18 | TRBJ2-5 | TRBV27 | NA | NA | TGTGCCAGCAGTTTATCGCGAGGGGGGGGAGGGACCCAAGAGACCCAGTACTTC | CASSLSRGGGGTQETQYF
13 | TRBJ2-1 | TRBV5-1 | NA | NA | TGCGCCAGCAGCTTGAGGATCGCGGGTGAGCAGTTCTTC | CASSLRIAGEQFF
13 | TRBJ1-1 | TRBV20-1 | NA | many | TGCAGTGCTACGACCCACATGAACACTGAAGCTTTCTTT | CSATTHMNTEAFF
16 | TRBJ2-7 | TRBV3-1 | TRBD2 | many | TGTGCCAGCAGCCAAGGTGTCAGCGGGAGTGGTGGCGAGCAGTACTTC | CASSQGVSGSGGEQYF
16 | TRBJ2-1 | TRBV5-6 | TRBD1 | NA | TGTGCCAGCAGCCTCCTATGGACAGGGGCCCTTCAACAGCAGTTCTTC | CASSLLWTGALQQQFF
17 | TRBJ2-7 | TRBV3-1 | TRBD2 | many | TGTGCCAGCAGCCGACTAGCGGGGTTCGCGGAAAACTACGAGCAGTACTTC | CASSRLAGFAENYEQYF
16 | TRBJ1-1 | TRBV5-8 | NA | many | TGTGCCAGCAGCCCCGGACACACGGGTAGGTACGCTGAAGCTTTCTTT | CASSPGHTGRYAEAFF
14 | TRBJ1-5 | TRBV20-1 | TRBD1 | many | TGCAGTGCAAACGGACAGGGAGAGTATCAGCCCCAGCATTTT | CSANGQGEYQPQHF
15 | TRBJ1-1 | TRBV14 | NA | many | TGTGCCAGCAGCCAAGATAGAGAGGGGAACACTGAAGCTTTCTTT | CASSQDREGNTEAFF
13 | TRBJ2-7 | TRBV6-2/TRBV6-3 | NA | NA | TGTGCCAGCAGTTACACAGACTTATACGAGCAGTACTTC | CASSYTDLYEQYF
19 | TRBJ2-1 | TRBV19 | TRBD1 | many | TGTGCCAGTAGTATCAGACAGGGGGCGGGAGCGGGCCTCAACAATGAGCAGTTCTTC | CASSIRQGAGAGLNNEQFF